One sample yielded the 11 T cell receptor beta chains listed below, sequenced in a study of early T cells in non-severe SARS-CoV-2 infection. MiXCR, applied by TCRdb to the 5' RACE reads, yields one record per CDR3 protein. This table holds approximately 45,000 distinct CDR3 sequences, 11% found once. Source material: whole blood. The receptor source for this set is an adult who was a healthcare worker with PCR-confirmed SARS-CoV-2 infection or an uninfected control (not recorded which).

This clonotype was observed a few times. The rearrangement uses TRBV7-2 and TRBJ2-3; D unclear. The CDR3 is 13 amino acids. Germline V CDR1 and CDR2: SGHTA, FQGNSA. The germline V and J ends were trimmed by 5 bases and 5 bases, with 11 bases remaining between them. The CDR3 DNA reads as TGTGCCAGCAGCCGTAGGGCAGAAGATACGCAGTATTTT. This gives the protein CASSRRAEDTQYF.

This clonotype has a handful of counts. The CDR3 reads CASSIGEGAEQYF. The CDR3 nucleotides are TGTGCCAGTAGTATCGGGGAGGGGGCTGAGCAGTACTTC. V gene TRBV19 combines with J gene TRBJ2-7; D possibly matches TRBD1 or TRBD2 (7 bases each). V shed 3 bases and J shed 7 bases, with 13 bases lying between them. This CDR3 has 13 residues. CDR1 is LNHDA and CDR2 is SQIVND in the germline V gene (reference sequence).

There are many counts of this clonotype. This chain links TRBV5-1 with TRBJ1-2; D is perhaps TRBD1 (6 bases). Germline assignment: CDR1 SGHRS and CDR2 YFSETQ. Trimming left V 6 bases short and J 1 base short, with 13 bases between. The CDR3 totals 14 residues. CDR3 sequence reads: CASTRDTSNYGYTF. In nucleotides, the CDR3 is TGCGCCAGCACCAGGGACACAAGTAACTATGGCTACACCTTC.

V usage is TRBV6-5 and J usage is TRBJ1-1; D gene unclear. Trimming cost V 6 bases and J 1 base, with 9 bases left between them. Germline-derived CDR1 and CDR2 are MNHEY and SVGAGI. CDR3 size: 13 residues. In nucleotides, the CDR3 is TGTGCCAGCAGGGCTTCGGGGAACACTGAAGCTTTCTTT. This gives the protein CASRASGNTEAFF.

This chain joins TRBV28 and TRBJ2-1; D uncertain. The CDR3 totals 15 residues. V lost 5 bases to trimming and J lost 5 bases, with 16 bases between them. Per germline, CDR1 MDHEN and CDR2 SYDVKM. The CDR3 loop reads CASSPRTDWNNEQFF. CDR3 coding DNA: TGTGCCAGCAGTCCGCGGACGGATTGGAACAATGAGCAGTTCTTC. The complete variable domain, with remaining parts taken from reference TRBV28 and TRBJ2-1, reads DVKVTQSSRYLVKRTGEKVFLECVQDMDHENMFWYRQDPGLGLRLIYFSYDVKMKEKGDIPEGYSVSREKKERFSLILESASTNQTSMYLCASSPRTDWNNEQFFGPGTRLTVL.

A word on this clonotype: A clone one base away is much larger, so this may be a read error. V and J are TRBV6-1 and TRBJ2-2, with D maybe TRBD2 (5 bases). Trimming left V 5 bases short and J 0 bases short, with 13 bases between. This CDR3 is built from 16 residues. The germline gives CDR1 MNHNS, CDR2 SASEGT. DNA of the CDR3: TGTGCCAGCAGTACACGGGGAGCCCCGAACACCGGGGAGCTGTTTTTT. Its translation: CASSTRGAPNTGELFF.

The sample holds many counts of this clonotype. The rearrangement uses TRBV6-6 and TRBJ2-7; TRBD1 agrees at 9 bases. Germline V gene data show CDR1 as MNHNY and CDR2 as SVGAGI (reference sequence). V shed 4 bases, J shed 5 bases, and the junction held 9 bases outside the gene matches. The CDR3 has 15 residues. CDR3 sequence: CASSSPGTGGHEQYF. For the CDR3, the DNA is TGTGCCAGCAGTTCCCCCGGAACAGGGGGCCACGAGCAGTACTTC.

The rearrangement uses TRBV27 and TRBJ1-5; D gene ambiguous. V was cut by 7 bases and J by 6 bases, with 16 bases left in between. CDR1 is MNHEY and CDR2 is SMNVEV in the germline V gene (reference sequence). The CDR3 is 14 amino acids. The CDR3 coding sequence is TGTGCCAGCACCCCCCTGGCGGGTCTTCAGCCCCAGCATTTT. Protein sequence: CASTPLAGLQPQHF.

In this sample, this clonotype turned up a few times. V usage is TRBV7-8 and J usage is TRBJ2-7; perhaps TRBD2 as D (6 bases). CDR1 is SGHVS, CDR2 FQNEAQ, per germline. The CDR3 extends over 15 amino acids. The V end was cut by 1 base, the J end by 2 bases, with 12 bases between. The DNA for the CDR3 is TGTGCCAGCAGCTTAGGACTAGGGAGGACCTACGAGCAGTACTTC. The encoded protein is CASSLGLGRTYEQYF.

CDR3 loop: CASTVDSSRPYGYTF. DNA for the CDR3: TGCGCCAGCACCGTAGACTCTTCCCGACCCTATGGCTACACCTTC. The gene calls are TRBV5-1 and TRBJ1-2; D is ambiguous. Germline V gene sequence: CDR1 SGHRS, CDR2 YFSETQ. The CDR3 covers 15 residues. The V gene lost 6 bases and the J gene lost 4 bases, with 19 bases spanning the gap.

This clonotype was counted only a few times. The junction departs from germline at one end; a sequencing error may be responsible. This chain links TRBV6-5 with TRBJ1-1; D is unresolved. The germline V gene encodes CDR1 MNHEY and CDR2 SVGAGI. The CDR3 length is 11 residues. CDR3 DNA sequence: TGTGCCAGCAGTTACGCATCCGAAGTTTTCTTT. It encodes CASSYASEVFF.